This T cell receptor beta chain emerged from a study of identical twins. Template switching added a universal primer site, and cDNA bore unique molecular identifiers. A single record per CDR3 protein comes from TCRdb applying MiXCR to the 5' RACE reads. The sample records about 210,000 distinct CDR3 sequences, over 8% being singletons. Healthy Caucasian individuals made up all the donors. This clonotype was recorded a few times. Its matching antigen is unknown. Study findings and constraints: Instead of following the same donors, the conclusions were based on cross-sectional statistical analysis. Insertions ran lower in abundant cord blood beta clonotypes, though not in memory repertoires.

CDR1 is DFQATT, CDR2 SNEGSKA, per germline (reference sequence). CDR3 length: 14 residues. V was clipped by 1 base and J by 2 bases, with 11 bases between them. The chain combines TRBV20-1 with TRBJ2-5; perhaps TRBD1 as D (5 bases). Sequencing was carried out using memory (CD45RO+) T cells sorted from blood. The TCR was taken from a woman aged 18-30 years in good health. The CDR3 here is CSARGGTGQETQYF. CDR3 in DNA: TGCAGTGCTAGAGGGGGCACAGGACAAGAGACCCAGTACTTC.